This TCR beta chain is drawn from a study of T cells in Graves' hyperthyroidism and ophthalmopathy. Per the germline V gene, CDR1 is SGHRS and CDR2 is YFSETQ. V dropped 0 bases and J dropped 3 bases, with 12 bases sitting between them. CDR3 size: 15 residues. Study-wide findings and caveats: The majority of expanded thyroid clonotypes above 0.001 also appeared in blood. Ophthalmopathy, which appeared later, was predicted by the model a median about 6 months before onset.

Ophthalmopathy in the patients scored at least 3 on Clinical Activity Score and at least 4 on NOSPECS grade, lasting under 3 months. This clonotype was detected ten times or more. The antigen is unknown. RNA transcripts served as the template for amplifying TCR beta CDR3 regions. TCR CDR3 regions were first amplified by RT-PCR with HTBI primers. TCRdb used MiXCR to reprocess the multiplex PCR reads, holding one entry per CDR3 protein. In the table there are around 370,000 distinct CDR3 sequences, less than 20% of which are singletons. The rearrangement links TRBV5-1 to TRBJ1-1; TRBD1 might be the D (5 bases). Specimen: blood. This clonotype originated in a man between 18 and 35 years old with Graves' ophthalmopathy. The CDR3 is CASSLDGGLYTEAFF. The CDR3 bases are TGCGCCAGCAGCTTGGACGGGGGTCTCTACACTGAAGCTTTCTTT.